The rows below give T cell receptor beta chains drawn from one sample of a study of T cell changes during pregnancy in multiple sclerosis. Sequencing was performed with immunoSEQ multiplex PCR; in TCRdb, only in-frame clones are kept and a portion is missing. The sample carries approximately 44,000 clones, nearly 90% recorded once. Sequenced material: CD4+ T cells from peripheral blood mononuclear cells, taken in the first trimester of pregnancy. The receptors stem from a female donor with multiple sclerosis, enrolled in a pregnancy study. The CDR3 runs from the conserved cysteine through the conserved F or W. Fields, in order: J gene, V gene, CDR3 protein.

TRBJ2-2 | TRBV5-1 | CASSLAVPDTGELFF
TRBJ1-1 | TRBV2 | CASSAPQGLNTEAFF
TRBJ2-1 | TRBV5-1 | CASSLVANEQFF
TRBJ1-5 | TRBV6-5 | CASSYSGTHQPQHF
TRBJ2-2 | TRBV18 | CASSGQRDGTGELFF
TRBJ1-2 | TRBV15 | CATSSGQGGNYGYTF
TRBJ1-5 | TRBV19 | CASSIVRGNQPQHF
TRBJ2-3 | TRBV7-6 | CASSFGLAGGTDTQYF
TRBJ2-5 | TRBV5-6 | CASSFTGDTSGTQYF
TRBJ2-3 | TRBV9 | CASSVIDRVGTDTQYF
TRBJ2-6 | TRBV12-2 | CASRLAGQGGASGANVLTF
TRBJ1-3 | TRBV7-9 | CASSSLLGLSGNTIYF
TRBJ2-1 | TRBV11-2 | CASNRAPSYNEQFF
TRBJ2-5 | TRBV19 | CASSVSGSETQYF
TRBJ2-7 | TRBV4-2 | CASSQEGTSVHEQYF
TRBJ2-1 | TRBV19 | CASSSLTGTSGTDSYNEQFF
TRBJ2-1 | TRBV5-6 | CASSAPQGQLPGSYNEQFF
TRBJ2-3 | TRBV4-3 | CASSQDPRSTDTQYF
TRBJ1-1 | TRBV30 | CAWTARGGTEAFF
TRBJ1-1 | TRBV28 | CASSLKRSRKMNTEAFF
TRBJ2-1 | TRBV5-1 | CASSPMGGRNEQFF
TRBJ2-6 | TRBV29-1 | CSVLMGAGANVLTF
TRBJ2-7 | TRBV27 | CASSAPDRGRAREQYF
TRBJ2-2 | TRBV1 | CTSLRLVYTNTGELFF
TRBJ2-3 | TRBV7-6 | CASSGDRASDTQYF
TRBJ2-7 | TRBV28 | CASSPGQGAAEQYF
TRBJ2-7 | TRBV6-1 | CASSEPGQGNYEQYF
TRBJ2-5 | TRBV5-5 | CASSRGMAETQYF